This T cell receptor beta chain was identified in a study of T cells in Graves' hyperthyroidism and ophthalmopathy. Germline CDR1 is KGHSH and CDR2 is LQKENI. The CDR3 sequence is 18 residues long. V was clipped by 1 base and J by 2 bases; unmatched bases: 9. Subjects aged 18 to 65 presented with newly diagnosed hyperthyroidism of less than 2 months' duration. This clonotype was counted a few times. The antigen is unknown. Study observations and caveats: The authors' 13 V-J model separated ophthalmopathy from stable hyperthyroidism. With a median lead of 6.5 months before onset, the model predicted ophthalmopathy. Most thyroid clonotypes expanded above 0.001 were also detected in blood.

RNA transcripts gave rise to amplified TCR beta CDR3 regions. Initially, a first-round RT-PCR of the TCR CDR3 employed the HTBI primer set. One entry per CDR3 protein results from TCRdb running MiXCR on the multiplex PCR reads. This repertoire shows about 560,000 distinct CDR3 sequences, 16% found once; its top ten account for under 20%. The chain has TRBV18 and TRBJ2-5; TRBD2 aligns across 11 bases. The clonotype originates from a woman aged 18-29 years with Graves' hyperthyroidism. The specimen was blood. Here the CDR3 reads CASSPRLAGGPSQETQYF. DNA of the CDR3: TGTGCCAGCTCACCACGGCTAGCGGGGGGACCCTCTCAAGAGACCCAGTACTTC.